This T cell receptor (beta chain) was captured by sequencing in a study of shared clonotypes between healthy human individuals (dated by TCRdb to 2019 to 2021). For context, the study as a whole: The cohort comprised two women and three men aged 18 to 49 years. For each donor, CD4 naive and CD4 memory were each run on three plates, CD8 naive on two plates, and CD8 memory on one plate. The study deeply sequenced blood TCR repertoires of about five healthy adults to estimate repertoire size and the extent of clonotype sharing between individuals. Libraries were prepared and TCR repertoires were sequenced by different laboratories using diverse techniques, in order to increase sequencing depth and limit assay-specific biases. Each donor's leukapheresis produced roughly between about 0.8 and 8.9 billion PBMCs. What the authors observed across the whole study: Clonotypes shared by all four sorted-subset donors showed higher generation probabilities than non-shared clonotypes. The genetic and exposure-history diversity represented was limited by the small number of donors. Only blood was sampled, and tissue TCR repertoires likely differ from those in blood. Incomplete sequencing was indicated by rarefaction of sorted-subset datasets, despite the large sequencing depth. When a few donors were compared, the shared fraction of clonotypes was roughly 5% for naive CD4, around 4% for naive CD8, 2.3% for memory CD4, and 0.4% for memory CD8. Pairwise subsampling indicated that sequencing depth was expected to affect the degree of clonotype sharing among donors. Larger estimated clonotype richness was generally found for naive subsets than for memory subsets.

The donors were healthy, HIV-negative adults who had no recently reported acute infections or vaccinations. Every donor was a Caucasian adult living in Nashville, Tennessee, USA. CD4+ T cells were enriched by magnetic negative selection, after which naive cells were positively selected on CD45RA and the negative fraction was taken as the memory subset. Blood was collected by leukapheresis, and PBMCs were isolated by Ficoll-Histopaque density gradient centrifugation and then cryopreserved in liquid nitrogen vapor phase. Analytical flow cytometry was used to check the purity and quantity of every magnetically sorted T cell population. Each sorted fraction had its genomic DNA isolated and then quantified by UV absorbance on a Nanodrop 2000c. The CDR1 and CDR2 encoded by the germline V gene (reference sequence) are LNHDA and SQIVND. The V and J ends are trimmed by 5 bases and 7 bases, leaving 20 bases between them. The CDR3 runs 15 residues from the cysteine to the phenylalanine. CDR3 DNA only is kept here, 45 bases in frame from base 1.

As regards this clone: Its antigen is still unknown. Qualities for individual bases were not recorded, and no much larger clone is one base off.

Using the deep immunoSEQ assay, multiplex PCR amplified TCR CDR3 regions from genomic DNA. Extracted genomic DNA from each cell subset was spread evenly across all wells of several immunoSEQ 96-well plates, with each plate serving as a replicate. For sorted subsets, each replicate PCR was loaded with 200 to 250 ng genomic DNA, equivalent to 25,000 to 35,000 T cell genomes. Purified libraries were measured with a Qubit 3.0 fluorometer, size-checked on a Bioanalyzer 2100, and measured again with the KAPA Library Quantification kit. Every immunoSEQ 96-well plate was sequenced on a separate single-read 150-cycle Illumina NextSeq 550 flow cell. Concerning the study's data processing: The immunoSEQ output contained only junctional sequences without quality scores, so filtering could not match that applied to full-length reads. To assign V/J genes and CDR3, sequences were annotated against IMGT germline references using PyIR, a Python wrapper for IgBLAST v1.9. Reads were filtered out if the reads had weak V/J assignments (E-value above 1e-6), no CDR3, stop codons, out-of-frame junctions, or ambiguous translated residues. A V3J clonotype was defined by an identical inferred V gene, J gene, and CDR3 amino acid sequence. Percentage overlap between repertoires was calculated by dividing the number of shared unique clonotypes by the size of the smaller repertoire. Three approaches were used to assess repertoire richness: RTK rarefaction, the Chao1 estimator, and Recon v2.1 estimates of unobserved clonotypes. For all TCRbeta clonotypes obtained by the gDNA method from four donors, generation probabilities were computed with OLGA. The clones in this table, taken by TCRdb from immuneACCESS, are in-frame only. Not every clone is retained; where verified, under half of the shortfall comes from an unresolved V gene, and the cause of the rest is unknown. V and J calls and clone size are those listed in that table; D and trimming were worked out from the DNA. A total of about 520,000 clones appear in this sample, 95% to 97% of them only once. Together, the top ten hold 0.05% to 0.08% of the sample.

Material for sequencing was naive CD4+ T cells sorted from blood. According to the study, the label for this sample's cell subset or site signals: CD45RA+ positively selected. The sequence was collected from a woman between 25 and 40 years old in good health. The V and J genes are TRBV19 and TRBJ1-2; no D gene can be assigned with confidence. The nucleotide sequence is TGTGCCAGTAGTCGTCAGGTAGGACGTCCTAGTGGCTACACCTTC. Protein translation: CASSRQVGRPSGYTF.